This TCR beta chain is from a study of blood T cell repertoires in COVID-19. Only in-frame clones appear in the TCRdb table, and some are missing; sequencing was by immunoSEQ multiplex PCR. Of 200,000 to 300,000 clones listed, approximately 80% are singletons. The germline gives CDR1 MNHNS, CDR2 SASEGT. CDR3 size: 17 residues. V was clipped by 1 base and J by 0 bases; unmatched bases: 3. The chain combines TRBV6-1 with TRBJ2-1; 10 bases agree with TRBD2. Sequencing was performed on peripheral blood. This TCR came from a man aged 35 to 55 with acute or convalescent COVID-19. The CDR3 DNA is TGTGCCAGCAGTGAAGTAGCTAGCGGGAGCTCCTACAATGAGCAGTTCTTC. This sequence encodes CASSEVASGSSYNEQFF.